The entry that follows covers one T cell receptor beta chain sequence. These data belong to a study of radiotherapy plus CTLA-4 blockade in lung cancer. The repertoire was sequenced with immunoSEQ multiplex PCR; TCRdb's copy has only in-frame clones and lacks some. Found here are some 49,000 clones, 70% to 90% of them singletons; the top ten hold roughly 25%. V gave up 5 bases and J gave up 2 bases; unmatched junction bases: 3. Germline CDR1 KGHSH, CDR2 LQKENI. CDR3 length equals 13 residues. The TCR comes from a human donor with non-small cell lung cancer whose response to radiotherapy plus ipilimumab could not be evaluated. The source material was peripheral blood, sampled from a patient treated with radiotherapy plus ipilimumab. The J gene is TRBJ2-7, the V gene TRBV18; 7 bases line up with TRBD1. For the CDR3, the DNA is TGTGCCAGCTCAAGTGGGACAGCCTACGAGCAGTACTTC. This codes for CASSSGTAYEQYF.